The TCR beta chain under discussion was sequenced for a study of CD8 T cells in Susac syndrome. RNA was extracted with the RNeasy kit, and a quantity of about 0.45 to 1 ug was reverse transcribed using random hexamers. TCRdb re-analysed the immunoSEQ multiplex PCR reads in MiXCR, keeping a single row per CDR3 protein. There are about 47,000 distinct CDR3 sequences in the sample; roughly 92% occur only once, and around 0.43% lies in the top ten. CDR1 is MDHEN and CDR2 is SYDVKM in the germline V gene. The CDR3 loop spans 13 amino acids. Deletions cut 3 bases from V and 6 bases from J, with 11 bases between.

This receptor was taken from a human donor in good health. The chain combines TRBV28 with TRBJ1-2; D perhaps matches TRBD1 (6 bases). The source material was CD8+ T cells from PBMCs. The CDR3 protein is CASSLRQGNGYTF. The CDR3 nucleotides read TGTGCCAGCAGTTTGAGGCAGGGGAATGGCTACACCTTC.